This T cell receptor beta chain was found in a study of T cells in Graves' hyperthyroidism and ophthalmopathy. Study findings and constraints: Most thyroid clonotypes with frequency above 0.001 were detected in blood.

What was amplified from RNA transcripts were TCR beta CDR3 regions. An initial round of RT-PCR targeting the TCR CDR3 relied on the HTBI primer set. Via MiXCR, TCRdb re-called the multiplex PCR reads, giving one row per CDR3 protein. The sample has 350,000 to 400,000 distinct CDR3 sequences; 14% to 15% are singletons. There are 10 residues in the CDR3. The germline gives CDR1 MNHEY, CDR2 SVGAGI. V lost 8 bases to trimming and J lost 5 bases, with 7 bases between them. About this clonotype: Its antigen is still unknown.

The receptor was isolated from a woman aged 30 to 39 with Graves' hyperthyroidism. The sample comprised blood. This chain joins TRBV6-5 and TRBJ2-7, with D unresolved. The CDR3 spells CASGRNEQYF. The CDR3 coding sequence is TGTGCCAGCGGCCGGAACGAGCAGTACTTC.